The 4 T cell receptor beta chains below come from one sample, sequenced in a study of post-analysis software for immune sequencing data. These TCRs are of unknown antigen specificity. Study-wide points: In patients, TRBV5-6, TRBV5-1 and TRBV20-1 belonged to roughly 5 TRBV segments found more frequently than in controls.

TCR beta cDNA libraries had unique molecular identifiers. TCRdb called the PCR reads again in MiXCR, with one record for every CDR3 protein. Of 450,000 to 700,000 distinct CDR3 sequences in the sample, around 44% were seen once. The sequencing sample was made of blood. The receptors shown here come from a girl aged 10 to 17 with multiple sclerosis.

The rearrangement joins TRBV12-3 or TRBV12-4 to TRBJ2-7, with 7 bases that match TRBD2. The V segment lost 3 bases and the J segment 6 bases; nucleotides outside the gene matches: 8. The CDR3 contains 14 residues. CDR3 nucleotides: TGTGCCAGCAGTTTCCTTGCGGGAGTGGGCGAGCAGTACTTC. The encoded protein is CASSFLAGVGEQYF.

As regards this clonotype: No conserved phenylalanine or tryptophan ends this CDR3, so it is likely a read error. This sequence joins TRBV10-3 and TRBJ2-7; TRBD2 might be the D (5 bases). V was shortened by 6 bases and J by 1 base, with 7 bases between the two germline ends. The CDR3 is made up of 12 amino acids. Germline V gives CDR1 ENHRY, CDR2 SYGVKD. CDR3 sequence reads: CAIRGESYEQYC. The CDR3 nucleotides are TGTGCCATCAGGGGAGAGTCCTACGAGCAGTACTGC.

This chain connects TRBV29-1 to TRBJ1-5, with TRBD1 identical over 9 bases. The CDR3 is 14 amino acids. Trimming cost V 5 bases and J 4 bases; bases outside gene matches: 6. CDR1 and CDR2 (germline): SQVTM, ANQGSEA. Here the CDR3 DNA reads TGCAGCGTTACGACAGGGGGAAGGAATCAGCCCCAGCATTTT. Residues: CSVTTGGRNQPQHF.

This chain links TRBV12-3 or TRBV12-4 with TRBJ1-5, with TRBD1 identical over 8 bases. CDR3 length: 14 amino acids. V lost 3 bases to trimming and J lost 7 bases; unmatched junction nucleotides: 5. The CDR3 loop reads CASSFTGGEQPQHF. The CDR3 region has the DNA TGTGCCAGCAGTTTTACAGGGGGAGAACAGCCCCAGCATTTT.